This TCR beta chain is from a study of blood T cell repertoires in COVID-19. Sequenced by immunoSEQ multiplex PCR; TCRdb stores in-frame clones only, minus some. The repertoire holds approximately 64,000 clones, with 88% as singletons. Germline V gene sequence: CDR1 SEHNR, CDR2 FQNEAQ (reference sequence). Trimming took 0 bases from V and 6 from J, leaving 15 bases between them. This CDR3 contains 15 residues. This clone has only a few counts. Sequenced: PBMCs or T cells enriched from blood (not recorded which). The clonotype was recovered from a woman between 40 and 50 years old who had recovered from COVID-19. V usage is TRBV7-9 and J usage is TRBJ2-7, with D maybe TRBD2 (7 bases). The CDR3 nucleotides read TGTGCCAGCAGCTTAGCGGGGGGGCCACCTCGCGAGCAGTACTTC. Its protein product is CASSLAGGPPREQYF.